This T cell receptor beta chain came from a study of Ad26.COV2.S vaccination and SARS-CoV-2 variants. The table came from immunoSEQ multiplex PCR; TCRdb's copy has only in-frame clones and leaves some out. The profile shows 87,000 or so clones, approximately 81% of them singletons. Study-wide findings and caveats: It is possible that the TCR breadth and depth analyses underestimated the total T cell responses. Among vaccine recipients, spike-specific TCR breadth exceeded that of placebo recipients. Whether participants received vaccine or placebo, their non-spike TCR breadth was similar.

This clone was detected only once. Its antigen is not known. The CDR3 covers 11 residues. Between the trimmed V and J ends, which lost 5 bases and 10 bases, there was a span of 11 bases. Germline CDR1 reads LGHNT; CDR2 reads FRNRAP. The J gene is TRBJ1-2, the V gene TRBV12-5; weak D call: TRBD1 (5 bases). This specimen was peripheral blood, taken after recovery from COVID-19. This sequence originates from a human donor who had recovered from COVID-19. The DNA for the CDR3 is TGTGCTAGTGGTGAGTCACAGGTCTACACCTTC. Translated: CASGESQVYTF.